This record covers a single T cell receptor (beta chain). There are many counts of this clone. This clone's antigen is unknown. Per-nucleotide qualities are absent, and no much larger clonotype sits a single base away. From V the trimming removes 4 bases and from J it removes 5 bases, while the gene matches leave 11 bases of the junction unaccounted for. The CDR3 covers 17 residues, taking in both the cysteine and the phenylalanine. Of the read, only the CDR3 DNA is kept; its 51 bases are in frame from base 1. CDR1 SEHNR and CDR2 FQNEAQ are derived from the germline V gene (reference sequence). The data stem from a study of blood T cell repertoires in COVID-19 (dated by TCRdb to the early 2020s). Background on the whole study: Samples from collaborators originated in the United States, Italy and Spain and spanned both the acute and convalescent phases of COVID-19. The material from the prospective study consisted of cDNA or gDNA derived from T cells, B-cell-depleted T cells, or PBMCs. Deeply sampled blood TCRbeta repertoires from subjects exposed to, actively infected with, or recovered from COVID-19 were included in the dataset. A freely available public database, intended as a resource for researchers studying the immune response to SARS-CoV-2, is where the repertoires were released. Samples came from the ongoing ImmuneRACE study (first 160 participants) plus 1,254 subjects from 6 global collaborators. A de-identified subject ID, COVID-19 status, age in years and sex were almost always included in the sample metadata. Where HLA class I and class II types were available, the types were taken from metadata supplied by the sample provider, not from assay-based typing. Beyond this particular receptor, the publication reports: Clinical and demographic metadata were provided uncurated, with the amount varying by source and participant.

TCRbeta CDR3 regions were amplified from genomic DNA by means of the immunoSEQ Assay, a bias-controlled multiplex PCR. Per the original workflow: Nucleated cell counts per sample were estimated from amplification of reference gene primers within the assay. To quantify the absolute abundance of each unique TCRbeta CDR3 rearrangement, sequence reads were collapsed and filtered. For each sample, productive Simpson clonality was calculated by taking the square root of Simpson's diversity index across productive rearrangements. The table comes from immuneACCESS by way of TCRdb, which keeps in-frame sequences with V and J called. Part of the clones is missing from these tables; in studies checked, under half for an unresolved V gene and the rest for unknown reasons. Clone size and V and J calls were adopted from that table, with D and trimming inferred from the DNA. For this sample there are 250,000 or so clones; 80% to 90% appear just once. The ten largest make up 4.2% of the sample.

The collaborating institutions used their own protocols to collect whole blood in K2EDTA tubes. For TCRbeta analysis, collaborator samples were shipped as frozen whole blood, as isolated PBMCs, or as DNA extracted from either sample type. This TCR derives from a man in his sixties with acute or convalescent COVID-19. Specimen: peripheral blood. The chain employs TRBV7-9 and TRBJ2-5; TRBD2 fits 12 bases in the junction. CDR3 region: CASSSTSSGGARETQYF. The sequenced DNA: TGTGCCAGCAGCTCCACCTCTAGCGGGGGGGCCAGGGAGACCCAGTACTTC.